The 28 T cell receptor beta chains in this list originate from one sample, sequenced in a study of shared clonotypes between healthy human individuals. The table came from immunoSEQ multiplex PCR; TCRdb's copy has only in-frame clones and leaves some out. The profile shows about 2 million clones, about 94% of them singletons. Naive CD8 isolation took CD45RO-negative cells positively selected for CCR7 and excluded terminally differentiated effector memory CD45RA+ cells. The sample was naive CD8+ T cells sorted from blood. All receptors derive from a man between 18 and 35 years old in good health.

The chain recombines TRBV27 with TRBJ2-1; no firm D call. V shed 4 bases and J shed 0 bases, with 10 bases lying between them. Germline CDR1 is MNHEY and CDR2 is SMNVEV (reference sequence). This CDR3 has 15 amino acids. The CDR3 DNA is TGTGCCAGCAGTTCCCCAGGCGGCTCCTACAATGAGCAGTTCTTC. This codes for CASSSPGGSYNEQFF.

The chain uses TRBV9 and TRBJ2-7, with D hard to call. The CDR3 sequence is 15 residues long. V was pared by 3 bases and J by 2 bases, with 15 bases between. Germline values: CDR1 SGDLS, CDR2 YYNGEE. The CDR3 spells CASSGAVGTAYEQYF. The CDR3 DNA follows: TGTGCCAGCAGCGGGGCAGTAGGTACTGCCTACGAGCAGTACTTC.

Turning to this clone: The identical CDR3 is also encoded by other nucleotide sequences in the sample. This chain connects TRBV5-6 to TRBJ2-7, with TRBD2 identical over 7 bases. The germline V gene encodes CDR1 SGHDT and CDR2 YYEEEE. The V segment lost 4 bases and the J segment 2 bases; nucleotides outside the gene matches: 6. The CDR3 loop spans 14 amino acids. The chain's CDR3 is CASSLIAGAYEQYF. DNA of the CDR3: TGTGCCAGCAGCCTGATAGCGGGCGCCTACGAGCAGTACTTC.

The rearrangement uses TRBV15 and TRBJ2-1, with 10 bases aligning to TRBD1. With 3 bases clipped from V and 4 bases from J, the junction kept 6 bases outside the gene matches. The CDR3 runs to 16 residues. Germline values: CDR1 LNHNV, CDR2 YYDKDF (reference sequence). The CDR3 reads CATSSVPGQGYNEQFF. The CDR3 region has the DNA TGTGCCACCAGCAGCGTCCCGGGACAGGGGTACAATGAGCAGTTCTTC.

Comments on this clone: Additional DNA sequences in this sample encode the identical CDR3. The V call is TRBV4-1, the J call TRBJ2-7, with a tentative D call TRBD1 (6 bases). CDR1 and CDR2 (germline): MGHRA, YSYEKL. Trimming took off 3 bases at V and 0 bases at J, with 12 bases between the two ends. This CDR3 has 15 residues. The CDR3 reads CASSHRDTSSYEQYF. DNA for the CDR3: TGCGCCAGCAGCCACCGGGACACAAGCTCCTACGAGCAGTACTTC.

The chain combines TRBV4-1 with TRBJ1-1; D gene unclear. Trimming cost V 1 base and J 6 bases, with 9 bases left between them. This CDR3 is 13 amino acids long. The germline CDR1 and CDR2 sequences are MGHRA and YSYEKL. The CDR3 bases are TGCGCCAGCAGCCAAGGAACAGCTTCTGAAGCTTTCTTT. Its protein product is CASSQGTASEAFF.

The J gene is TRBJ1-4, the V gene TRBV30, with TRBD1 matching 7 bases. The germline V gene has CDR1 GTSNPN and CDR2 SVGIG (reference sequence). This CDR3 spans 13 amino acids. V lost 2 bases and J lost 5; bases outside the gene matches: 2. The CDR3 region is CAWSTGVNEKLFF. In DNA, the CDR3 is TGTGCCTGGAGTACAGGGGTGAATGAAAAACTGTTTTTT. The entire variable domain, with the rest obtained from reference TRBV30 and TRBJ1-4, is as follows: SQTIHQWPATLVQPVGSPLSLECTVEGTSNPNLYWYRQAAGRGLQLLFYSVGIGQISSEVPQNLSASRPQDRQFILSSKKLLLSDSGFYLCAWSTGVNEKLFFGSGTQLSVL.

The genes are TRBV27 and TRBJ2-7; D is uncertain. The V gene's germline CDR1 is MNHEY and CDR2 SMNVEV (reference sequence). V dropped 2 bases and J dropped 3 bases, with 11 bases sitting between them. CDR3 length: 14 residues. This chain's CDR3 is CASSLKDWGYEQYF. The CDR3 DNA reads TGTGCCAGCAGTTTAAAAGACTGGGGCTACGAGCAGTACTTC.

On this clone itself: The sample carries other DNA sequences with the same CDR3. The CDR3 region is CASSVPDSTDTQYF. The CDR3 nucleotides are TGTGCCAGCAGCGTGCCAGATAGCACAGATACGCAGTATTTT. The chain couples TRBV9 to TRBJ2-3; D gene ambiguous. With 2 bases removed from V and 0 bases from J, the gap between germline ends came to 7 bases. The germline CDR1 and CDR2 sequences are SGDLS and YYNGEE. This CDR3 contains 14 residues.

The chain recombines TRBV11-2 with TRBJ2-5, with a possible D match to TRBD1 (6 bases). Per germline, CDR1 SGHAT and CDR2 FQNNGV. The CDR3 sequence is 15 residues long. Between the trimmed V and J ends, which lost 0 bases and 5 bases, there was a span of 13 bases. The chain's CDR3 is CASSLEGALRETQYF. In DNA form, the CDR3 reads TGTGCCAGCAGCTTAGAGGGGGCGCTTCGGGAGACCCAGTACTTC.

This clone was found once. This chain's CDR3 is CASSIDPTGQAFYSNQPQHF. CDR3 DNA sequence: TGTGCCAGTAGTATAGATCCTACGGGACAGGCCTTTTATAGCAATCAGCCCCAGCATTTT. V and J are TRBV19 and TRBJ1-5; 8 nucleotides match TRBD1. The CDR3 has 20 amino acids. Trimming cost V 0 bases and J 0 bases; bases outside gene matches: 13. Germline CDR1 LNHDA, CDR2 SQIVND (reference sequence).

Only one count was recorded for this clone. Other DNA sequences in this specimen translate into the identical CDR3. The J gene is TRBJ2-3, the V gene TRBV7-9; D ambiguous. This CDR3 comprises 12 residues. Germline V lookup: CDR1 SEHNR, CDR2 FQNEAQ (reference sequence). With 6 bases removed from V and 2 bases from J, the gap between germline ends came to 6 bases. The CDR3 bases are TGTGCCAGCAGTCCCAACACAGATACGCAGTATTTT. Residues: CASSPNTDTQYF.

The DNA of the CDR3 is TGTGCCAGCAGCTACGGGGAGGAACTAGCCAAAAACATTCAGTACTTC. Encoded protein: CASSYGEELAKNIQYF. V and J are TRBV9 and TRBJ2-4; D may be TRBD2 (6 bases). CDR1 and CDR2 (germline): SGDLS, YYNGEE. V shed 4 bases and J shed 0 bases, with 14 bases lying between them. This CDR3 spans 16 amino acids.

The chain is built from TRBV14 and TRBJ2-2, with 9 bases matching TRBD1. This CDR3 is 14 amino acids long. After removal of 4 bases from V and 6 bases from J, the junction contained 3 bases not matched to a gene. Per the germline V gene, CDR1 is SGHDN and CDR2 is FVKESK. CDR3 DNA: TGTGCCAGCAGCCCACAGGGGGCACCCGGGGAGCTGTTTTTT. Translation: CASSPQGAPGELFF.

This chain connects TRBV10-1 to TRBJ2-5; D uncertain. The germline V gene has CDR1 WNHNN and CDR2 SYGVQD (reference sequence). The V gene lost 4 bases and the J gene lost 1 base, with 7 bases spanning the gap. CDR3 length: 13 residues. The CDR3 loop reads CASSATIQETQYF. CDR3 nucleotide sequence: TGCGCCAGCAGTGCAACTATCCAAGAGACCCAGTACTTC.

This clone was observed a single time. The J gene is TRBJ1-2, the V gene TRBV5-4; TRBD1 agrees at 9 bases. CDR3 length: 14 amino acids. The V and J ends lost 4 bases and 4 bases, in that order; junction bases with no gene match: 5. The V gene's germline CDR1 is SGHNT and CDR2 YYREEE (reference sequence). CDR3 in amino acids: CASSRGQGVYGYTF. The CDR3 DNA is TGTGCCAGCAGCCGGGGACAGGGAGTCTATGGCTACACCTTC.

As to this clone: This sample also contains other DNA sequences that code for the same CDR3. The chain recombines TRBV4-1 with TRBJ1-2; no definite D call. Trimming pared 0 bases from V and 0 bases from J, leaving 8 bases between. Germline V gene data show CDR1 as MGHRA and CDR2 as YSYEKL. CDR3 size: 15 residues. The CDR3 region is CASSQDLAANYGYTF. Here the CDR3 DNA reads TGCGCCAGCAGCCAAGATCTGGCAGCTAACTATGGCTACACCTTC.

The chain combines TRBV7-6 with TRBJ2-3, with TRBD2 identical over 8 bases. The CDR3 is 17 residues long. Germline CDR1 is SGHVS and CDR2 is FNYEAQ. Germline trimming cut 2 bases from V and 7 bases from J; bases unmatched to any gene: 14. The CDR3 DNA follows: TGTGCCAGCAGCTTAAGATCATGGGATAGCGGGGATTATACGCAGTATTTT. It yields the protein CASSLRSWDSGDYTQYF.

This clone has a single count. The chain links TRBV10-3 to TRBJ1-6; D call uncertain. This CDR3 is built from 12 residues. The V end was cut by 9 bases, the J end by 7 bases, with 10 bases between. In germline, CDR1 is ENHRY, CDR2 SYGVKD. The CDR3, as DNA: TGTGCCATTAGACGGGAGAATTCACCCCTCCACTTT. This gives the protein CAIRRENSPLHF.

The rearrangement uses TRBV4-1 and TRBJ2-7; D remains unclear. The ends were cut back, 3 bases at V and 3 bases at J, with 18 bases in the middle. CDR1 MGHRA and CDR2 YSYEKL come from the germline V gene. The CDR3 consists of 16 residues. CDR3 residues: CASSQKGPADRYEQYF. CDR3 DNA: TGCGCCAGCAGCCAGAAGGGCCCGGCGGATCGCTACGAGCAGTACTTC.

The V gene is TRBV27, the J gene TRBJ2-7; 10 bases map to TRBD2. Germline V gene data show CDR1 as MNHEY and CDR2 as SMNVEV (reference sequence). Unmatched junction bases numbered 10, after V lost 5 bases and J lost 0 bases. CDR3 size: 17 residues. The CDR3 loop reads CASSLTVTSGLSYEQYF. The CDR3 DNA follows: TGTGCCAGCAGTCTAACCGTGACTAGCGGGCTCTCCTACGAGCAGTACTTC.

This sequence joins TRBV19 and TRBJ1-3; the match to TRBD1 covers 7 bases. Germline lookup yields CDR1 LNHDA and CDR2 SQIVND (reference sequence). V gave up 5 bases and J gave up 0 bases; unmatched junction bases: 7. This CDR3 has 16 amino acids. The CDR3 reads CASSPDRDSSGNTIYF. The CDR3, as DNA: TGTGCCAGTAGTCCTGACCGGGACAGCTCTGGAAACACCATATATTTT.

The chain has TRBV27 and TRBJ2-7, with 9 bases aligning to TRBD1. The ends lost 6 bases at V and 2 bases at J; junction bases unmatched: 8. This CDR3 has 15 amino acids. Germline lookup yields CDR1 MNHEY and CDR2 SMNVEV (reference sequence). The CDR3 DNA is TGTGCCAGCAGCCTTCCGGGACAGGGACCCTACGAGCAGTACTTC. Amino acids: CASSLPGQGPYEQYF.

The V gene is TRBV27, the J gene TRBJ2-2; D is undetermined. Germline CDR1 is MNHEY and CDR2 is SMNVEV (reference sequence). The CDR3 has 13 residues. The V gene lost 7 bases and the J gene lost 0 bases, with 6 bases spanning the gap. Here the CDR3 DNA reads TGTGCCAGCACCCTGGCGAACACCGGGGAGCTGTTTTTT. The encoded protein is CASTLANTGELFF.

The chain links TRBV30 to TRBJ1-1; TRBD1 might be the D (6 bases). CDR3 length: 14 amino acids. Germline V gene sequence: CDR1 GTSNPN, CDR2 SVGIG (reference sequence). The CDR3 spells CVLGTRYMNTEAFF. CDR3 DNA: TGTGTCTTGGGGACACGATATATGAACACTGAAGCTTTCTTT.

This sequence joins TRBV27 and TRBJ1-1; D not certain. The CDR3 has 13 amino acids. V shed 7 bases and J shed 4 bases, with 13 bases lying between them. CDR1 and CDR2 (germline): MNHEY, SMNVEV (reference sequence). CDR3 nucleotides: TGTGCCAGCACCCCCAGAGGAAGCACTGAAGCTTTCTTT. Protein sequence: CASTPRGSTEAFF.

This chain uses TRBV7-6 with TRBJ2-5, with 9 bases lining up with TRBD2. The CDR3 consists of 15 residues. Trimming removed 5 bases from V and 4 bases from J; junction bases left unmatched: 8. Germline V gene sequence: CDR1 SGHVS, CDR2 FNYEAQ. CDR3 protein: CASSPPGGRGETQYF. The DNA of the CDR3 is TGTGCCAGCAGCCCACCGGGCGGGAGGGGAGAGACCCAGTACTTC.

This clone was detected only once. The chain is built from TRBV27 and TRBJ2-1; 12 bases are shared with TRBD2. The ends lost 6 bases at V and 10 bases at J; junction bases unmatched: 1. This CDR3 region has 12 residues. The germline V gene has CDR1 MNHEY and CDR2 SMNVEV (reference sequence). CDR3 nucleotides: TGTGCCAGCAGGGGACTAGCGGGCGAGCAGTTCTTC. Encoded protein: CASRGLAGEQFF.